Listed below are T cell receptor beta chains from one sample, sequenced in a study of T cells after yellow fever vaccination. TCRdb reprocessed the 5' RACE reads with MiXCR, giving one entry per CDR3 protein. The sample holds more than 300,000 distinct CDR3 sequences, about 10% seen once. The sequencing used CD4+ T cells sorted from PBMCs, collected 45 days after the yellow fever booster vaccination. Receptors originate from a man between 18 and 35 years old who received the YFV17D yellow fever vaccine. Each CDR3 is given with its conserved first and last residue. The order of the fields is J gene, clone size, D gene, V gene, CDR3 DNA, CDR3 protein. The D gene is left open where the match is weak. Clone size is shown for a subset of rows, as once, few, many or a class of expanded clone.

TRBJ1-3	-	-	TRBV18	TGTGCCAGCTCACCGAGGTCCACATCTGGAAACACCATATATTTT	CASSPRSTSGNTIYF
TRBJ1-5	many	-	TRBV7-8	TGTGCCAGCAGTTCGGCCCTTAATCAGCCCCAGCATTTT	CASSSALNQPQHF
TRBJ2-3	many	-	TRBV4-3	TGCGCCAGCAGCCAAGATCCCGGGTTTAGGGCGCAGTATTTT	CASSQDPGFRAQYF
TRBJ1-2	-	-	TRBV7-2	TGTGCCAGCAGCTTACAGGGGAACAACTATGGCTACACCTTC	CASSLQGNNYGYTF
TRBJ1-1	few	-	TRBV7-9	TGTGCCAGCAGCTTAGCTGGCTGGGGGAACACTGAAGCTTTCTTT	CASSLAGWGNTEAFF
TRBJ1-5	-	-	TRBV2	TGTGCCAGCACACCCGAAGGGGGGGCCGGGCAGCCCCAGCATTTT	CASTPEGGAGQPQHF
TRBJ1-2	-	-	TRBV6-6	TGTGCCAGCGCCGACCCCTATGGCTACACCTTC	CASADPYGYTF
TRBJ2-7	-	TRBD1	TRBV20-1	TGCAGTGCTATTACAGGGGCGCGGCTCTACGAGCAGTACTTC	CSAITGARLYEQYF
TRBJ2-7	-	-	TRBV7-8	TGTGCCAGCAGCTTAGTGGGAGGACCCGAGGCCTACGAGCAGTACTTC	CASSLVGGPEAYEQYF
TRBJ1-3	few	-	TRBV5-1	TGCGCCAGCAGCTCGGACGCCGGGACGCCCGTAGGAAACACCATATATTTT	CASSSDAGTPVGNTIYF
TRBJ2-3	few	-	TRBV6-1	TGTGCCAGCAGTGAAATGGGGGGGCGGGGACACACAGATACGCAGTATTTT	CASSEMGGRGHTDTQYF
TRBJ1-4	-	-	TRBV6-6	TGTGCCAGCAGTTATTTACCGGGGGGCTCTAATGAAAAACTGTTTTTT	CASSYLPGGSNEKLFF
TRBJ2-2	-	-	TRBV2	TGTGCCAGCAGTGAGATTCAGGGGTCAATATCCGGGGAGCTGTTTTTT	CASSEIQGSISGELFF
TRBJ2-7	many	TRBD2	TRBV24-1	TGTGCCACCAGTGACCCTCTAGCGGGGGGGAGCTCCTACGAGCAGTACTTC	CATSDPLAGGSSYEQYF
TRBJ2-3	-	TRBD1	TRBV5-6	TGTGCCAGCAGCTGGCGGGCAGGGGGCTTAACAGATACGCAGTATTTT	CASSWRAGGLTDTQYF
TRBJ1-1	many	-	TRBV12-3/TRBV12-4	TGTGCCAGCAGTCCAGGGCGAGTGAACACTGAAGCTTTCTTT	CASSPGRVNTEAFF
TRBJ1-2	-	-	TRBV2	TGTGCCAGCACCATAGGGATTGACAGAGCCTATGGCTACACCTTC	CASTIGIDRAYGYTF
TRBJ2-1	-	-	TRBV6-2/TRBV6-3	TGTGCCAGCAGTTACGGGGGGTTCGGAGCGGACTCCTACAATGAGCAGTTCTTC	CASSYGGFGADSYNEQFF
TRBJ2-3	many	-	TRBV6-1	TGTGCCAGCAGTGAAGGGGGGCAGGCCGAAATAACGCAGTATTTT	CASSEGGQAEITQYF
TRBJ2-3	many	TRBD2	TRBV4-2	TGTGCCAGCAGCCAAGGCGTAGCGGGGGGGACAGATACGCAGTATTTT	CASSQGVAGGTDTQYF
TRBJ1-2	few	-	TRBV27	TGTGCCAGCAGTTTATCCGTGAACTATGGCTACACCTTC	CASSLSVNYGYTF
TRBJ2-3	-	TRBD2	TRBV20-1	TGCAGTGCCCCGTGGGGGGGGGGCACAGATACGCAGTATTTT	CSAPWGGGTDTQYF
TRBJ1-4	-	-	TRBV20-1	TGCAGTGCTAGCCCCCGGACGGCAACTAATGAAAAACTGTTTTTT	CSASPRTATNEKLFF
TRBJ2-3	-	-	TRBV5-4	TGTGCCAGCAGCATGGACGTCACAGATACGCAGTATTTT	CASSMDVTDTQYF
TRBJ2-1	many	TRBD2	TRBV5-1	TGCGCCAGCAGCTTGGATTCTAGCGGGTACAATGAGCAGTTCTTC	CASSLDSSGYNEQFF
TRBJ2-7	-	-	TRBV10-1	TGCGCCAGCAGTGCCGGCCGAGGCGGGTTCGAGCAGTACTTC	CASSAGRGGFEQYF
TRBJ1-3	many	-	TRBV12-3/TRBV12-4	TGTGCCAGCAGTTTAACAGTCGGCTCTGGAAACACCATATATTTT	CASSLTVGSGNTIYF
TRBJ1-4	many	TRBD1	TRBV5-1	TGCGCCAGCAGCCGGACAGGAGGGGAAGAAAAACTGTTTTTT	CASSRTGGEEKLFF
TRBJ2-5	-	-	TRBV18	TGTGCCAGCTCACCAAGCGCCTTCCAAGAGACCCAGTACTTC	CASSPSAFQETQYF
TRBJ2-4	-	-	TRBV2	TGTGCCAGCAGCGGACAGAGTAACATTCAGTACTTC	CASSGQSNIQYF
TRBJ2-3	-	-	TRBV5-4	TGTGCCAGCAGCTTGGCCAGGGGAAGCGATACGCAGTATTTT	CASSLARGSDTQYF
TRBJ1-1	few	-	TRBV2	TGTGCCAGCAGTGCGACAGGCGGGACTGAAGCTTTCTTT	CASSATGGTEAFF
TRBJ1-6	few	-	TRBV7-2	TGTGCCAGCACCTCAAGTCCAGGGCCGAATTCACCCCTCCACTTT	CASTSSPGPNSPLHF
TRBJ1-5	few	-	TRBV3-1	TGTGCCAGCAGCCAAGATCTCCCAGGGGGCAATCAGCCCCAGCATTTT	CASSQDLPGGNQPQHF
TRBJ1-3	few	TRBD1	TRBV5-5	TGTGCCAGCAGCCCGCCGGGACAGGGTCGAGCGAGAGGAAACACCATATATTTT	CASSPPGQGRARGNTIYF
TRBJ2-3	many	TRBD1	TRBV11-2	TGTGCCAGCAGTTTAGACAGGGGCACAGATACGCAGTATTTT	CASSLDRGTDTQYF
TRBJ1-1	few	TRBD1	TRBV29-1	TGCAGCGGAGGGGGCTGGAACACTGAAGCTTTCTTT	CSGGGWNTEAFF
TRBJ2-3	few	-	TRBV7-8	TGTGCCAGCAGCCCCTATATTCGGGTCGATACGCAGTATTTT	CASSPYIRVDTQYF
TRBJ2-2	few	-	TRBV20-1	TGCAGTGCTCGGCAGTTTACGAACACCGGGGAGCTGTTTTTT	CSARQFTNTGELFF
TRBJ2-2	-	-	TRBV12-3/TRBV12-4	TGTGCCAGCAGTTACAGCCGACCCGGGGAGCTGTTTTTT	CASSYSRPGELFF
TRBJ1-5	few	-	TRBV20-1	TGCAGTGCTAGAATACAGGGCAGCAATCAGCCCCAGCATTTT	CSARIQGSNQPQHF
TRBJ2-3	few	TRBD2	TRBV15	TGTGCCACCGCCTGGAGAACGGGGGGTACAGATACGCAGTATTTT	CATAWRTGGTDTQYF
TRBJ1-1	-	-	TRBV20-1	TGCAGTGCTAGTCTGGGAATTAACACTGAAGCTTTCTTT	CSASLGINTEAFF
TRBJ2-1	-	TRBD2	TRBV6-2/TRBV6-3	TGTGCCAGCCCCAGCCTAGCGGGTCCCTACCGTTACAATGAGCAGTTCTTC	CASPSLAGPYRYNEQFF
TRBJ2-2	many	TRBD2	TRBV2	TGTGCCAGCACCCCGACTAGCGGGAACACCGGGGAGCTGTTTTTT	CASTPTSGNTGELFF
TRBJ1-6	few	-	TRBV20-1	TGCAGTGCTAGTCGGGGCCGCGGTTCACCCCTCCACTTT	CSASRGRGSPLHF
TRBJ2-5	many	TRBD2	TRBV5-1	TGCGCCAGCAGCTTGGATCCTAGCGGGAGGTTAGAGACCCAGTACTTC	CASSLDPSGRLETQYF
TRBJ2-3	-	-	TRBV18	TGTGCCAGCTCACCTCCCTCTGGGCGGGTCTCAGATACGCAGTATTTT	CASSPPSGRVSDTQYF
TRBJ2-3	few	-	TRBV2	TGTGCCAGCACCCTAGGGGGGCTAGCGGACACAGATACGCAGTATTTT	CASTLGGLADTDTQYF
TRBJ2-3	few	-	TRBV7-9	TGTGCCAGCAGCGAGGGGGTTCTCACAGATACGCAGTATTTT	CASSEGVLTDTQYF
TRBJ1-1	-	-	TRBV7-2	TGTGCCAGCAGCTCCGACCGACCCGGAGGGGCTGAAGCTTTCTTT	CASSSDRPGGAEAFF